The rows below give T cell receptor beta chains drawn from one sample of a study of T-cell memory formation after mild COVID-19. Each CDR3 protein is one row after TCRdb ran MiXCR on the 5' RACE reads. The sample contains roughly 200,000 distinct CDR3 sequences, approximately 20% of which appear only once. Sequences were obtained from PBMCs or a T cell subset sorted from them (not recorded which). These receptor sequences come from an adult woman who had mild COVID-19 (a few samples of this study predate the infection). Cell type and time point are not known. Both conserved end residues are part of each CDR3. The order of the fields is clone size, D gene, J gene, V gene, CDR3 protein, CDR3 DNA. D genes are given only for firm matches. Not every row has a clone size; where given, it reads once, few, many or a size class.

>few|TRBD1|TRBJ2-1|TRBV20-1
CSARDALGRGSNEQFF
TGCAGTGCTAGAGACGCACTCGGCAGGGGGAGCAATGAGCAGTTCTTC
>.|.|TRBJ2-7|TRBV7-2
CASSLPRGVGEQYF
TGTGCCAGCAGCCTACCTAGGGGGGTCGGAGAGCAGTACTTC
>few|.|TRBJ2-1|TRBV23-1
CASSGLSGMWDNEQFF
TGCGCCAGCAGTGGCCTTTCAGGGATGTGGGACAATGAGCAGTTCTTC
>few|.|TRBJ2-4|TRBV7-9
CASSPGSGNIQYF
TGTGCCAGCAGCCCGGGGTCAGGAAACATTCAGTACTTC
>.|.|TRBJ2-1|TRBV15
CATSRDARAGNEQFF
TGTGCCACCAGCAGAGATGCCAGGGCCGGCAATGAGCAGTTCTTC
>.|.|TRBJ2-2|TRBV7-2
CASSLVTFNTGELFF
TGTGCCAGCAGCTTAGTTACATTCAACACCGGGGAGCTGTTTTTT
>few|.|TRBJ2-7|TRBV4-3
CASSQDLLTYEQYF
TGCGCCAGCAGCCAAGATCTGTTGACATACGAGCAGTACTTC
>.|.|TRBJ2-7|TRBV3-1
CASSQDLQGREQYF
TGTGCCAGCAGCCAAGATCTACAGGGTAGGGAGCAGTACTTC
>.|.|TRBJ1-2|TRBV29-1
CSAEVPLRLLTF
TGCAGCGCCGAAGTCCCCCTCCGGCTACTGACCTTC
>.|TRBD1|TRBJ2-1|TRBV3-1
CASSLKAGGVGYNEQFF
TGTGCCAGCAGTTTGAAGGCAGGGGGCGTGGGATACAATGAGCAGTTCTTC
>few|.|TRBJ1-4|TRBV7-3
CASSLTGTLNEKLFF
TGTGCCAGCAGCTTAACTGGGACTCTTAATGAAAAACTGTTTTTT
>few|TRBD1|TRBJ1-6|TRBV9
CASSTTGGQGESPLHF
TGTGCCAGCAGTACCACCGGAGGACAGGGGGAGTCACCCCTCCACTTT
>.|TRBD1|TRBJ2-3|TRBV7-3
CASSKQTGTTDTQYF
TGTGCCAGCAGCAAACAGACAGGGACCACAGATACGCAGTATTTT
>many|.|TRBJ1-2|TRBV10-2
CASSESIGAGYTF
TGCGCCAGCAGTGAGTCGATAGGGGCTGGCTACACCTTC
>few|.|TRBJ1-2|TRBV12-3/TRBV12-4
CASSLGGRLGGYTF
TGTGCCAGCAGTTTAGGTGGCAGGCTCGGTGGGTACACCTTC
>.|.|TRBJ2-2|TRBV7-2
CASSLRPRGNTGELFF
TGTGCCAGCAGCCTTCGCCCTCGGGGGAACACCGGGGAGCTGTTTTTT